This TCR beta chain came from a study of monozygotic twins with inflammatory bowel disease. Molecular identifiers with 6-nucleotide sample barcodes were added during cDNA synthesis via template switching. TCRdb reprocessed the 5' RACE reads, with one entry per CDR3 protein and no DNA. The sample features some 99,000 distinct CDR3 sequences, with 9.5% to 15% in its top ten. CDR1 and CDR2 (germline): MNHEY, SMNVEV (reference sequence). The CDR3 covers 15 residues. The sequencing sample was made of blood. This chain connects TRBV27 to TRBJ1-6. The receptor was derived from a human donor with ulcerative colitis or Crohn's disease, or a healthy co-twin of an affected twin (not recorded which). The CDR3 spells CASSLRSQFSSPLDF.